This T cell receptor (beta chain) was observed in a study of T cell responses to AZD1222 COVID-19 vaccine. Points from the study as a whole: Spike was spanned by vaccine-associated CD4 TCRs, which were dominant at 160-218 and 743-854. Two doses of AZD1222 preceded a rise in Spike-specific TCR breadth and depth.

V shed 3 bases and J shed 5 bases, with 6 bases lying between them. CDR1 and CDR2 (germline): SGDLS, YYNGEE. The CDR3 contains 12 residues. Clones were sequenced by immunoSEQ multiplex PCR, and TCRdb holds only the in-frame ones, with some missing. This table has around 100,000 clones, 92% appearing once. In regard to this clone: What it binds is not known.

The source material was peripheral blood, sampled on day 0 of AZD1222 vaccination. This chain links TRBV9 with TRBJ2-4; D remains unclear. This clonotype originated in an adult in good health. CDR3 residues: CASSGLENIQYF. CDR3 coding DNA: TGTGCCAGCAGCGGTTTAGAAAACATTCAGTACTTC.